This TCR beta chain was recovered during a study of T-cell reconstitution after alpha-beta-depleted transplantation in children. The study, taken as a whole, reports: As was reported, about two months after transplant, alpha-beta T cells came from several hundred expanded graft clones. T-cell counts and diversity at one year following transplant were attributed mainly to newly produced T cells. Some patients showed high day-60 TCRbeta diversity, which derived from surviving recipient T cells and thymic progenitors.

Comments on this clonotype: Its antigen is not identified.

With V trimmed by 5 bases and J by 6 bases, 14 bases remained unmatched. Per the germline V gene, CDR1 is DFQATT and CDR2 is SNEGSKA (reference sequence). The CDR3 is 16 amino acids. Preparation of the TCRbeta library involved a method that used unique molecular identifiers. A single record per CDR3 protein comes from TCRdb applying MiXCR to the PCR reads. The table has tens of thousands of distinct CDR3 sequences, about 9% seen once. Specimen: PBMCs, mostly from graft donor cells, collected 60 days after TCRalphabeta/CD19-depleted stem cell transplant. The clonotype was recovered from a male patient aged 2 to 10 who had a stem cell transplant for chronic granulomatous disease, so the T cells may come from the graft donor. This chain joins TRBV20-1 and TRBJ2-3; 10 bases map to TRBD2. This chain's CDR3 is CSARTGSGRALDTQYF. In nucleotides, the CDR3 is TGCAGTGCTCGGACGGGAAGCGGGAGGGCCTTGGATACGCAGTATTTT.